A selection of T cell receptor beta chains follows, all from one sample in a study of T cell responses to AZD1222 COVID-19 vaccine. Libraries were prepared by immunoSEQ multiplex PCR; TCRdb keeps only in-frame clonotypes and omits some of them. The data contain 100,000 to 150,000 clones, approximately 93% of them seen just once; the ten biggest clones take up approximately 5.4%. Material: peripheral blood, obtained on day 0 of AZD1222 vaccination. The receptor set was obtained from an adult in good health. The CDR3 runs from the conserved cysteine through the conserved F or W. D genes are given only for firm matches.

CDR3nt,CDR3aa,j_gene,v_gene,d_gene
TGCGCCAGCAGCTTGGCCCCTCCAGGCAGGGAGAGCTATGGCTACACCTTC,CASSLAPPGRESYGYTF,TRBJ1-2,TRBV5-1,NA
TGTGCCAGCAGTTTATTAGGACAGGGGGCAGGAGGCAGCAATCAGCCCCAGCATTTT,CASSLLGQGAGGSNQPQHF,TRBJ1-5,TRBV28,TRBD1
TGCAGCTTTGTGGACGGAGGAGGTGAAGCTTTCTTT,CSFVDGGGEAFF,TRBJ1-1,TRBV29-1,NA
TGTGCTAGTGGTTTGCCCTCCGCGAGGGGGAATGAGCAGTTCTTC,CASGLPSARGNEQFF,TRBJ2-1,TRBV12-5,NA
TGTGCCAGCTCACAAGTGACCCTTTTTCAAAGCTCTGGAAACACCATATATTTT,CASSQVTLFQSSGNTIYF,TRBJ1-3,TRBV18,NA
TGTGCCAGCAGCGGGGGAAATTACAATCAGCCCCAGCATTTT,CASSGGNYNQPQHF,TRBJ1-5,TRBV9,NA
TGCAGCGTTCTTGGGTGGACAGGCGATGCGGGGCAGTACTTC,CSVLGWTGDAGQYF,TRBJ2-7,TRBV29-1,TRBD1
TGTGCCTGGAGTGTGCAAATTTCTTCGATAACTGAAGCTTTCTTT,CAWSVQISSITEAFF,TRBJ1-1,TRBV30,NA
TGTGCCATCAGTGATTCTGGGGGGAGCTCCTACGAGCAGTACTTC,CAISDSGGSSYEQYF,TRBJ2-7,TRBV10-3,NA
TGTGCCAGCAGCCTTGGGCAGAACAATCAGCCCCAGCATTTT,CASSLGQNNQPQHF,TRBJ1-5,TRBV5-8,NA
TGCGCCAGCAGCCAAGAATACAGGGGGGTCGCCTACGAGCAGTACTTC,CASSQEYRGVAYEQYF,TRBJ2-7,TRBV4-3,TRBD1
TGTGCCAGCAGCTTAGGGTGGGGAACAGATACGCAGTATTTT,CASSLGWGTDTQYF,TRBJ2-3,TRBV11-2,NA
TGTGCCAGCAGAAACACCGCGAACACCGGGGAGCTGTTTTTT,CASRNTANTGELFF,TRBJ2-2,TRBV6-5,NA
TGTGCCAGCAGCCTTGCCAGGCGGGAGCTGTTTTTT,CASSLARRELFF,TRBJ2-2,TRBV7-8,NA
TGTGCCAGCAGCGCCCTAACAGGGAGGCAGTTCTTC,CASSALTGRQFF,TRBJ2-1,TRBV9,NA
TGTGCCAGCAGTGAAGGATTCACAGATACGCAGTATTTT,CASSEGFTDTQYF,TRBJ2-3,TRBV2,NA
TGTGCCAGCAGGGTCTCCTACGAGCAGTACTTC,CASRVSYEQYF,TRBJ2-7,TRBV6-5,NA
TGTGCCAGCAGCTTACAAGGGTCTGGGGAAAAACTGTTTTTT,CASSLQGSGEKLFF,TRBJ1-4,TRBV7-9,NA